A single sample gave rise to the 6 T cell receptor beta chains below, sequenced in a study of identifying expanded T cells in peripheral blood (dated by TCRdb to between 2019 and 2020). The library was prepared using the immunoSEQ multiplex PCR assay. Drawn from immuneACCESS, this table holds only the in-frame rearrangements with V and J called that TCRdb kept. Clones are partly lost; checked studies trace under half to an unresolved V gene and leave the rest unexplained. For this sample the table gives about 100,000 clones, of which 85% to 90% were detected only once. The ten largest clones represent about 15% of the sample. The sample was blood. These receptor sequences come from a person aged 18 to 70 in good health.

This chain joins TRBV14 and TRBJ2-7, with 9 positions matching TRBD1. The germline CDR1 and CDR2 sequences are SGHDN and FVKESK. This CDR3 contains 16 residues. The V and J ends lost 4 bases and 0 bases, in that order; junction bases with no gene match: 7. The CDR3 DNA reads as TGTGCCAGCAGCCTAAACGGACAGGGGCACTCCTACGAGCAGTACTTC. This encodes CASSLNGQGHSYEQYF.

This chain joins TRBV6-5 and TRBJ1-5; no firm D call. The length of the CDR3 is 14 residues. V was trimmed by 5 bases and J by 4 bases, leaving 12 bases between them. Germline loops: CDR1 MNHEY, CDR2 SVGAGI. CDR3 sequence: CASSHRVTNQPQHF. The CDR3 nucleotides are TGTGCCAGCAGTCACCGGGTCACAAATCAGCCCCAGCATTTT.

The chain recombines TRBV30 with TRBJ2-5; D tentatively fits TRBD1 or TRBD2 (6 bases each). The CDR3 has 12 residues. V was cut by 5 bases and J by 5 bases, with 12 bases left in between. In germline, CDR1 is GTSNPN, CDR2 SVGIG (reference sequence). The DNA of the CDR3 is TGTGCCTGGGAGGGGGGCGGTGAGACCCAGTACTTC. Translated, it gives CAWEGGGETQYF.

J is TRBJ1-3 and V is TRBV10-3; the match to TRBD1 covers 11 bases. Germline trimming cut 3 bases from V and 1 base from J; bases unmatched to any gene: 14. This CDR3 is 20 amino acids long. Germline CDR1 ENHRY, CDR2 SYGVKD. As DNA, the CDR3 is TGTGCCATCAGTGATGGACCGGGACAGGGGGTCCTACGGTCTGGAAACACCATATATTTT. It translates to CAISDGPGQGVLRSGNTIYF.

The chain links TRBV2 to TRBJ1-2; D remains unclear. CDR3 length equals 13 residues. V lost 7 bases and J 4 bases, leaving 13 bases between the germline ends. Germline V gene lookup returns CDR1 SNHLY and CDR2 FYNNEI. CDR3 residues: CASNRGIGYGYTF. CDR3 DNA sequence: TGTGCCAGCAATCGGGGTATCGGCTATGGCTACACCTTC. Full variable domain (outside the CDR3, taken from reference TRBV2 and TRBJ1-2): EPEVTQTPSHQVTQMGQEVILRCVPISNHLYFYWYRQILGQKVEFLVSFYNNEISEKSEIFDDQFSVERPDGSNFTLKIRSTKLEDSAMYFCASNRGIGYGYTFGSGTRLTVV.

The J gene is TRBJ2-3, the V gene TRBV18; TRBD2 aligns across 7 bases. Germline V gene data show CDR1 as KGHSH and CDR2 as LQKENI. The junction had 10 bases not matched to a gene; V was cut back by 1 base and J by 6 bases. CDR3 length: 16 amino acids. The CDR3 sequence is CASSPQVSAGVDTQYF. The CDR3 DNA is TGTGCCAGCTCACCACAGGTTTCTGCGGGGGTGGATACGCAGTATTTT.